One and the same sample provided the 8 T cell receptor beta chains below, sequenced in a study of blood T cell repertoires in COVID-19. The assay was immunoSEQ multiplex PCR, and TCRdb's table has in-frame clones only and misses some. The table records about 51,000 clones, around 90% of them present only once. The sequencing input was peripheral blood. These receptors were taken from a man in his forties or fifties with acute or convalescent COVID-19.

The J gene is TRBJ2-7, the V gene TRBV3-1 (or the pseudogene TRBV3-2), with 7 bases fitting TRBD2. The trim removed 5 bases at V and 5 bases at J, leaving 3 bases unmatched. CDR3 size: 12 residues. Germline CDR1 is LGHDT and CDR2 is YNNKEL (reference sequence). This CDR3 reads CASSGRGDEQYF. The CDR3 DNA is TGTGCCAGCAGCGGCCGGGGGGACGAGCAGTACTTC.

The chain carries TRBV30 and TRBJ2-3; perhaps TRBD1 as D (6 bases). From germline, CDR1 is GTSNPN and CDR2 SVGIG (reference sequence). The germline V and J ends were trimmed by 1 base and 0 bases, with 14 bases remaining between them. The CDR3 totals 16 residues. The CDR3 DNA reads TGTGCCTGGAGTGGATTGGGACACTCTAGCACAGATACGCAGTATTTT. Residues: CAWSGLGHSSTDTQYF.

This sequence joins TRBV3-1 (or the pseudogene TRBV3-2) and TRBJ1-4; 9 nucleotides match TRBD1. Per the germline V gene, CDR1 is LGHDT and CDR2 is YNNKEL (reference sequence). Trimming cost V 6 bases and J 7 bases; bases outside gene matches: 3. The CDR3 runs 13 residues. CDR3 in DNA: TGTGCCAGCAGTGACAGGGGGGTTGAAAAACTGTTTTTT. Its translation is CASSDRGVEKLFF.

The chain recombines TRBV12-5 with TRBJ2-1; D may be TRBD1 (6 bases). The CDR3 has 14 amino acids. V lost 3 bases and J 2 bases, leaving 8 bases between the germline ends. Looked up from germline, CDR1 is LGHNT and CDR2 is FRNRAP. CDR3 residues: CASGFGQPYNEQFF. The CDR3 region has the DNA TGTGCTAGTGGTTTTGGACAGCCCTACAATGAGCAGTTCTTC.

The chain is built from TRBV12-3 or TRBV12-4 and TRBJ1-2, with TRBD1 matching 11 bases. This CDR3 region has 12 residues. Trimming cost V 6 bases and J 13 bases; bases outside gene matches: 7. The chain's CDR3 is CASSMGTGGRTF. In DNA, the CDR3 is TGTGCCAGCAGCATGGGGACAGGGGGTCGCACCTTC.

The chain uses TRBV18 and TRBJ1-1; a weak D match, TRBD1 (5 bases). V was cut by 2 bases and J by 3 bases, with 10 bases left in between. The CDR3 sequence is 14 residues long. In germline, CDR1 is KGHSH, CDR2 LQKENI. The CDR3 coding sequence is TGTGCCAGCTCACCAAGTCAAGGGGACACTGAAGCTTTCTTT. Protein product: CASSPSQGDTEAFF.

Details on this clone: Within the sample, other DNA sequences also encode this same CDR3. The J gene is TRBJ2-5, the V gene TRBV5-1, with D uncertain. CDR3 length: 12 residues. CDR1 is SGHRS, CDR2 YFSETQ, per germline. V lost 2 bases, J lost 1 base, and 3 bases lay in between. CDR3 in DNA: TGCGCCAGCAGCTTCTCCCAAGAGACCCAGTACTTC. Protein sequence: CASSFSQETQYF.

The chain couples TRBV21-1 to TRBJ2-7; the table's D call of TRBD1 was not tested on the DNA. TRBV21-1 is a documented pseudogene. The CDR3 contains 13 residues. The CDR3 DNA follows: TGTGCCAGCTCCAATAATGGGGGCGGCGAGCAGTACTTC. Translation: CASSNNGGGEQYF.